This TCR beta chain was identified in a study of T cell responses to AZD1222 COVID-19 vaccine. The study's findings and limits: Spike-specific TCR breadth and depth went up after people got two AZD1222 doses. Without day 14 samples, only post-peak T cell repertoires were studied. The donors showed a predominance of white British ancestry and of females, with possible underestimation of clonal diversity.

Profiling relied on immunoSEQ multiplex PCR, and the TCRdb table lists in-frame clones only, not all of them. The sample holds 60,000 to 90,000 clones, around 87% seen once. This CDR3 spans 13 amino acids. Trimming removed 2 bases at V and 4 bases at J, with 7 bases between. CDR1 and CDR2 from the germline V gene are SNHLY and FYNNEI. With respect to this clone: Its antigen is as yet unknown.

The receptor's source is an adult who received the AZD1222 COVID-19 vaccine. Sequenced here: peripheral blood, sampled 28 days after the second AZD1222 dose. The V and J genes are TRBV2 and TRBJ2-3; no clear D gene. For the CDR3, the DNA is TGTGCCAGCAGTGAACTTACAGCAGATACGCAGTATTTT. Its protein product is CASSELTADTQYF. The complete variable domain, with remaining parts taken from reference TRBV2 and TRBJ2-3, reads EPEVTQTPSHQVTQMGQEVILRCVPISNHLYFYWYRQILGQKVEFLVSFYNNEISEKSEIFDDQFSVERPDGSNFTLKIRSTKLEDSAMYFCASSELTADTQYFGPGTRLTVL.